This TCR beta chain came from a study of T cells in Graves' hyperthyroidism and ophthalmopathy. Study-wide results and limits: Ophthalmopathy got predicted by the model a median roughly 6.1 months before its onset.

TCR beta CDR3 regions were amplified from RNA transcripts. The TCR CDR3 first-round RT-PCR relied on the HTBI primer set. TCRdb re-called the multiplex PCR reads with MiXCR, one entry per CDR3 protein. The sample holds a few hundred thousand distinct CDR3 sequences, 15% to 20% seen once. On this clonotype: What it recognizes is unknown.

CDR3 size: 11 residues. V lost 5 bases and J lost 10; bases outside the gene matches: 6. The germline V gene has CDR1 DFQATT and CDR2 SNEGSKA (reference sequence). The J gene is TRBJ1-1, the V gene TRBV20-1, with 8 positions matching TRBD1. Material: blood. This receptor was taken from a young woman with Graves' ophthalmopathy. CDR3 coding DNA: TGCAGTGCTTCAGGGGGCGGGGGAGCTTTCTTT. Residues: CSASGGGGAFF.